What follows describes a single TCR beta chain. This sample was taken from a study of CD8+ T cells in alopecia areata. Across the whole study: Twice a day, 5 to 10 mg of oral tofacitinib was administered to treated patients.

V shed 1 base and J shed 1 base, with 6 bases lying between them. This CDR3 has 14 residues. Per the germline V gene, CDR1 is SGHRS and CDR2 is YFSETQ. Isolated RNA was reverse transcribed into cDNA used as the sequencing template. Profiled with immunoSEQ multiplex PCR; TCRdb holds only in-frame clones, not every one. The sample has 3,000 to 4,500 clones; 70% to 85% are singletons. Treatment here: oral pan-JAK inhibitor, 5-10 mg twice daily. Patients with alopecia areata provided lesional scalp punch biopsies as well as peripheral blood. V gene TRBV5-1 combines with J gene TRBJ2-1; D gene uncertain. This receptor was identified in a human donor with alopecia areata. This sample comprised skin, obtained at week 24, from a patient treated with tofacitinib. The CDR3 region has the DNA TGCGCCAGCAGCTTGCAGGATTCCTACAATGAGCAGTTCTTC. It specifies CASSLQDSYNEQFF.